The table lists the clone carrying this TCR beta chain with a count of one. Germline V gives CDR1 MNHEY, CDR2 SVGAGI. The CDR3 runs to 15 residues. With 2 bases removed from V and 6 bases from J, the gap between germline ends came to 16 bases. The data were produced by immunoSEQ multiplex PCR, yet TCRdb's version contains in-frame clones alone and is incomplete. The table records 130,000 or so clones, about nine tenths of them present only once. These data originate in a study of control samples from healthy donors and cancer patients. This rearrangement joins TRBV6-5 to TRBJ1-2; D not certain. Sequencing input: blood. The sequence was collected from a man aged 35 to 55 in good health. CDR3 region: CASSYTGLYLDGYTF. The CDR3, as DNA: TGTGCCAGCAGTTACACTGGACTGTATTTGGATGGCTACACCTTC.